A selection of T cell receptor beta chains follows, all from one sample in a study of shared clonotypes between healthy human individuals. Clones were sequenced by immunoSEQ multiplex PCR, and TCRdb holds only the in-frame ones, with some missing. The sample has about 500,000 clones, around 77% seen once; the top ten hold around 12%. The specimen was PBMCs. The receptors stem from a woman between 40 and 55 years old in good health. Some clones in this sample may be carry-over from other donors' samples. The CDR3 runs from the conserved cysteine through the conserved F or W. Each record gives: V gene, D gene, clone size, J gene, CDR3 protein, CDR3 DNA. The D gene is left open where the match is weak. Expanded clones are given a class, and other clones once, few, many or no size at all.

>TRBV7-3|-|-|TRBJ2-5
CASSLTAGETQYF
TGTGCCAGCAGCTTAACGGCGGGAGAGACCCAGTACTTC
>TRBV5-1|-|-|TRBJ1-2
CASSLALADNYGYTF
TGCGCCAGCAGCTTGGCACTAGCTGATAACTATGGCTACACCTTC
>TRBV5-4|TRBD2|-|TRBJ2-7
CASSPRLAGFNYEQYF
TGCGCCAGCAGCCCTAGACTAGCGGGGTTCAATTACGAGCAGTACTTC
>TRBV7-8|-|-|TRBJ2-7
CASSFSRNSYEQYF
TGTGCCAGCAGCTTCTCCAGGAACTCCTACGAGCAGTACTTC
>TRBV2|-|few|TRBJ2-7
CASTRQIAYEQYF
TGTGCCAGCACTCGTCAGATAGCCTACGAGCAGTACTTC
>TRBV5-4|-|-|TRBJ1-2
CASSLDRANYGYTF
TGTGCCAGCAGCCTGGACAGAGCTAACTATGGCTACACCTTC
>TRBV9|TRBD2|-|TRBJ2-1
CASSGDYVGEQFF
TGTGCCAGCAGCGGGGACTATGTAGGTGAGCAGTTCTTC
>TRBV29-1|-|-|TRBJ2-3
CSVDPTETDTQYF
TGCAGCGTTGACCCGACAGAGACAGATACGCAGTATTTT
>TRBV4-2|TRBD2|-|TRBJ2-5
CASSHIPGLAGEETQYF
TGTGCCAGCAGCCACATACCCGGACTAGCGGGAGAAGAGACCCAGTACTTC
>TRBV19|TRBD2|-|TRBJ2-5
CASSIGGSGRAETQYF
TGTGCCAGTAGTATAGGGGGTAGCGGGAGGGCGGAGACCCAGTACTTC
>TRBV28|TRBD1|few|TRBJ2-1
CASSNSGQGSEQFF
TGTGCCAGCAGTAATTCGGGACAGGGATCTGAGCAGTTCTTC
>TRBV2|-|-|TRBJ2-3
CASCRLLTDTQYF
TGTGCCAGCTGCAGACTCCTCACAGATACGCAGTATTTT
>TRBV2|TRBD2|-|TRBJ2-1
CASSWTSHNEQFF
TGTGCCAGCAGCTGGACTAGCCACAATGAGCAGTTCTTC
>TRBV4-2|-|-|TRBJ1-5
CASSQGNTGGQPQHF
TGTGCCAGCAGCCAGGGCAACACGGGTGGTCAGCCCCAGCATTTT
>TRBV6-1|-|-|TRBJ2-7
CASTPQGRYEQYF
TGTGCCAGCACTCCGCAGGGGAGATACGAGCAGTACTTC
>TRBV11-1|-|-|TRBJ2-6
CASSLGASGANVLTF
TGTGCCAGCAGCTTGGGGGCCTCTGGGGCCAACGTCCTGACTTTC
>TRBV7-7|TRBD1|-|TRBJ2-5
CASSLATGGWETQYF
TGTGCTAGCAGCCTAGCGACAGGGGGTTGGGAGACCCAGTACTTC
>TRBV6-1|TRBD2|few|TRBJ2-1
CASSERAGGSYNEQFF
TGTGCCAGCAGTGAAAGGGCGGGAGGTTCCTACAATGAGCAGTTCTTC
>TRBV18|-|many|TRBJ2-7
CASSPGAGNSYEQYF
TGTGCCAGCTCACCTGGGGCGGGAAACTCCTACGAGCAGTACTTC
>TRBV18|TRBD2|many|TRBJ2-5
CASSGTSGPQETQYF
TGTGCCAGCTCAGGAACTAGCGGACCTCAAGAGACCCAGTACTTC
>TRBV6-1|-|-|TRBJ2-7
CASSEARGGAYEQYF
TGTGCCAGCAGTGAAGCAAGGGGGGGGGCCTACGAGCAGTACTTC
>TRBV2|-|-|TRBJ2-1
CASSGRGTINEQFF
TGTGCCAGCAGTGGCAGGGGGACTATCAATGAGCAGTTCTTC
>TRBV6-5|TRBD2|-|TRBJ2-7
CASSPLAGRRYEQYF
TGTGCCAGCAGCCCACTAGCGGGTAGGAGGTACGAGCAGTACTTC
>TRBV30|-|-|TRBJ1-2
CAWSPGVRGYTF
TGTGCCTGGAGTCCAGGGGTGAGGGGCTACACCTTC
>TRBV10-3|TRBD1|-|TRBJ1-2
CAISGLPQGAYGYTF
TGTGCCATCAGTGGATTACCACAGGGGGCGTATGGCTACACCTTC
>TRBV5-1|TRBD1|-|TRBJ1-1
CASSLGTVNTEAFF
TGCGCCAGCAGCTTAGGGACAGTGAACACTGAAGCTTTCTTT
>TRBV6-4|TRBD2|many|TRBJ2-3
CASSDGLAGGPDTQYF
TGTGCCAGCAGTGACGGACTAGCGGGAGGGCCGGATACGCAGTATTTT
>TRBV6-5|-|once|TRBJ1-2
CASTRWGAGGYTF
TGTGCCAGCACCAGGTGGGGGGCGGGTGGCTACACCTTC
>TRBV18|TRBD2|-|TRBJ2-7
CASSPTSGSYEQYF
TGTGCCAGCTCACCAACTAGCGGGAGCTACGAGCAGTACTTC
>TRBV29-1|TRBD2|-|TRBJ2-2
CSVGGGSSPGELFF
TGCAGCGTTGGGGGCGGGAGCTCCCCGGGGGAGCTGTTTTTT
>TRBV6-5|-|-|TRBJ1-1
CASSYSKGGNTEAFF
TGTGCCAGCAGTTACTCGAAGGGTGGGAACACTGAAGCTTTCTTT
>TRBV15|TRBD1|many|TRBJ2-1
CATSRDAGQGADEQFF
TGTGCCACCAGCAGAGATGCGGGACAGGGTGCCGATGAGCAGTTCTTC
>TRBV19|TRBD1|-|TRBJ1-5
CASSPTGLSNQPQHF
TGTGCCAGTAGTCCGACAGGGCTTAGCAATCAGCCCCAGCATTTT
>TRBV7-8|-|-|TRBJ2-1
CASSLGRRRGVEQFF
TGTGCCAGCAGCTTAGGACGGAGGAGGGGGGTAGAGCAGTTCTTC
>TRBV6-1|-|-|TRBJ2-3
CASSPRDKAQYTQYF
TGTGCCAGCAGTCCCCGGGATAAGGCCCAATATACGCAGTATTTT
>TRBV11-3|-|-|TRBJ2-3
CASSSGRSTDTQYF
TGTGCCAGCAGCTCGGGACGGAGCACAGATACGCAGTATTTT
>TRBV5-4|-|-|TRBJ2-7
CASSPPSPGSEQYF
TGTGCCAGCAGCCCACCAAGTCCAGGCTCCGAGCAGTACTTC
>TRBV28|-|-|TRBJ2-5
CASSLPGSPHQETRYF
TGTGCCAGCAGTTTACCGGGGAGTCCCCACCAAGAGACCCGGTACTTC
>TRBV30|-|-|TRBJ2-1
CAWSRAARTHEQFF
TGTGCCTGGTCCCGAGCGGCCAGAACCCATGAGCAGTTCTTC
>TRBV6-5|-|-|TRBJ2-1
CASSRDFTNEQFF
TGTGCCAGCAGTAGGGACTTTACGAATGAGCAGTTCTTC
>TRBV7-9|TRBD2|-|TRBJ2-1
CASTLGGGSDEQFF
TGTGCCAGCACCCTCGGGGGGGGAAGTGATGAGCAGTTCTTC
>TRBV5-1|TRBD2|-|TRBJ2-2
CASSVRPSGRQSTGELFF
TGCGCCAGCAGCGTACGCCCTAGCGGGAGGCAGAGCACCGGGGAGCTGTTTTTT
>TRBV5-1|-|-|TRBJ2-1
CASSSGTYNEQFF
TGCGCCAGCAGCTCCGGGACGTACAATGAGCAGTTCTTC
>TRBV27|-|-|TRBJ1-2
CASSSLGPSGVHYGYTF
TGTGCCAGCAGTTCTCTGGGCCCCTCGGGGGTGCACTATGGCTACACCTTC
>TRBV19|TRBD2|-|TRBJ2-2
CASSREGTINTGELFF
TGTGCCAGTAGCCGGGAGGGGACAATAAACACCGGGGAGCTGTTTTTT
>TRBV18|TRBD1|many|TRBJ1-4
CASSHGLGQVNEKLFF
TGTGCCAGCTCACATGGGTTGGGACAGGTAAATGAAAAACTGTTTTTT
>TRBV15|-|-|TRBJ2-5
CATSRAPGRETQYF
TGTGCCACCAGCAGAGCTCCAGGCCGAGAGACCCAGTACTTC
>TRBV5-1|-|-|TRBJ2-7
CASSSGQYYEQYF
TGCGCCAGCAGCTCAGGACAGTACTACGAGCAGTACTTC
>TRBV5-1|TRBD2|-|TRBJ2-2
CASSSGTSGSPYGELFF
TGCGCCAGCAGCTCCGGGACTAGCGGGAGCCCCTACGGGGAGCTGTTTTTT
>TRBV7-3|TRBD2|-|TRBJ2-1
CASSYSTSAYNEQFF
TGTGCCAGCAGCTACAGCACTAGCGCGTACAATGAGCAGTTCTTC
>TRBV7-9|-|many|TRBJ1-5
CASSLVGGQPQHF
TGTGCCAGCAGCTTAGTAGGGGGTCAGCCCCAGCATTTT
>TRBV20-1|-|-|TRBJ2-1
CSAKGNEQFF
TGCAGTGCCAAGGGGAATGAGCAGTTCTTC